This T cell receptor beta chain was sequenced in a study of blood T cell repertoires in COVID-19. The overall study: Both acute and convalescent COVID-19 samples were obtained from the United States, Italy and Spain.

The Seattle patients, enrolled during active infection, were followed longitudinally. Trimming removed 5 bases at V and 2 bases at J, with 14 bases between. CDR3 length equals 15 residues. The V gene's germline CDR1 is ENHRY and CDR2 SYGVKD. Profiled with immunoSEQ multiplex PCR; TCRdb holds only in-frame clones, not every one. The sample has some 87,000 clones, 70% to 90% seen once. Sample: peripheral blood. The source of this sequence is a human donor with COVID-19, enrolled during active disease. The donor label of this sample is uncertain. The genes are TRBV10-3 and TRBJ2-3; the D gene is possibly TRBD1 (6 bases). CDR3 sequence reads: CAISLTGRNTDTQYF. CDR3 DNA sequence: TGTGCCATCAGTCTGACAGGTCGAAACACAGATACGCAGTATTTT.